A single TCR beta chain is shown here with its context. Antigen: not known. The source of the sample is a study of vaccination effects on CD4 cells after COVID-19. Study background: Post-vaccine draws lagged the second dose by a median of 72 days. Study findings and constraints: Spike-reactive clones in convalescents after vaccination were chiefly newly vaccine-induced.

TCRdb's table, derived via immunoSEQ multiplex PCR, lists solely in-frame clones and lacks some. Of 45,000 to 55,000 clones in the sample, 65% to 75% were seen once. There are 14 residues in the CDR3. With 5 bases removed from V and 7 bases from J, the gap between germline ends came to 17 bases. Germline V gene data show CDR1 as SEHNR and CDR2 as FQNEAQ (reference sequence). A 10-day culture period preceded the isolation of CD4+ T cells. A PCR test confirmed that the person had SARS-CoV-2 infection between March and December 2020. All study participants received two doses of BNT162b2 or mRNA-1273 vaccine.

V gene TRBV7-9 combines with J gene TRBJ1-1; D is possibly TRBD1 (6 bases). This TCR derives from a human donor who had a prior SARS-CoV-2 infection. The source material was CD4+ T cells from PBMCs cultured without peptide, sampled after COVID-19 vaccination. The CDR3 sequence is CASSPGGGRIEAFF. CDR3 bases: TGTGCCAGCAGCCCCGGAGGGGGGCGGATTGAAGCTTTCTTT.